This paragraph reports one TCR beta chain. Its antigen is not identified. The data originate from a study of cytomegalovirus exposure and HLA in healthy donors. Study-level results: Prediction of most subjects' HLA-A and HLA-B alleles by TCR beta sequences was reportedly accurate. Later, TCR association rates were found to vary by HLA locus, highest for DRB1 and lowest for HLA-C. Previously analyzed data showed that most TCR beta V segments were productive at a frequency of about 87% or about 30%.

V dropped 5 bases and J dropped 1 base, with 14 bases sitting between them. The CDR3 is 16 amino acids. CDR1 is SEHNR, CDR2 FQNEAQ, per germline (reference sequence). Researchers ran the PCR with 60 Vbeta and 13 Jbeta primers. Here immunoSEQ multiplex PCR was the method, and the copy in TCRdb shows in-frame clones only, minus some. The profile shows 140,000 to 150,000 clones, 75% of them singletons. This TCR derives from a man between 25 and 39 years old in good health and CMV-seronegative. J is TRBJ2-2 and V is TRBV7-9, with D unclear. The sequencing input was PBMCs. The CDR3 loop reads CASSPRLGENTGELFF. The CDR3 DNA follows: TGTGCCAGCAGCCCGCGTCTCGGAGAGAACACCGGGGAGCTGTTTTTT.